The 30 T cell receptor beta chains below all came from one sample that was sequenced in a study of human T cells and chemical hapten exposure. TCRdb fed the RACE reads into MiXCR, producing one record per CDR3 protein. The repertoire includes under 450,000 distinct CDR3 sequences, more than 5% of them detected once, and roughly 5.4% sits in the top ten. Time point given: patch test 2, 6 weeks after DPC sensitization. As for treatment: therapeutic diphenylcyclopropenone sensitization with weekly scalp DPC. This specimen consisted of whole blood, obtained in connection with sensitization to the hapten diphenylcyclopropenone (DPC). The receptors here all came from a woman in her late teens or twenties with alopecia areata. Some clones in this sample may be carry-over from other donors' samples.

The rearrangement links TRBV28 to TRBJ2-3; the D gene could be TRBD1 or TRBD2 (5 bases each). This CDR3 has 15 amino acids. With 2 bases removed from V and 6 bases from J, the gap between germline ends came to 15 bases. Germline CDR1 MDHEN, CDR2 SYDVKM. The CDR3 sequence: CASSLVPGTYDTQYF. CDR3 in DNA: TGTGCCAGCAGTTTAGTGCCAGGGACCTACGATACGCAGTATTTT. The variable domain in full, completed from reference TRBV28 and TRBJ2-3, reads DVKVTQSSRYLVKRTGEKVFLECVQDMDHENMFWYRQDPGLGLRLIYFSYDVKMKEKGDIPEGYSVSREKKERFSLILESASTNQTSMYLCASSLVPGTYDTQYFGPGTRLTVL.

This clonotype was seen a few times. J is TRBJ2-1 and V is TRBV20-1; 8 bases match TRBD2. The CDR3 covers 14 residues. V lost 4 bases to trimming and J lost 4 bases; unmatched junction nucleotides: 6. In germline, CDR1 is DFQATT, CDR2 SNEGSKA (reference sequence). The CDR3 spells CSAIVAGIYNEQFF. CDR3 bases: TGCAGTGCTATAGTAGCGGGGATATACAATGAGCAGTTCTTC.

This clonotype was detected ten times or more. The genes are TRBV6-2 or TRBV6-3 and TRBJ1-6; weak D call: TRBD1 (5 bases). CDR3 size: 14 residues. Germline CDR1 and CDR2: MNHEY and SVGEGT. The V end was cut by 2 bases, the J end by 7 bases, with 9 bases between. The DNA for the CDR3 is TGTGCCAGCAGTTACGACAGCGCGAATTCACCCCTCCACTTT. As protein: CASSYDSANSPLHF.

This clonotype came up a few times. The J gene is TRBJ2-3, the V gene TRBV2, with 9 bases fitting TRBD2. The germline gives CDR1 SNHLY, CDR2 FYNNEI. There are 18 residues in the CDR3. Trimming removed 8 bases from V and 3 bases from J; junction bases left unmatched: 18. The CDR3 nucleotides read TGTGCCAGCCACGGACGGACTAGCGCTCTTTTCGGGACAGATACGCAGTATTTT. This encodes CASHGRTSALFGTDTQYF.

Ten or more counts support this clonotype. The chain uses TRBV6-1 and TRBJ2-7, with D perhaps TRBD1 (5 bases). The CDR3 extends over 16 amino acids. Trimming shortened V by 10 bases and J by 0 bases, and 22 bases separated the two germline ends. Germline CDR1 MNHNS, CDR2 SASEGT. The CDR3 DNA sequence: TGTGCCACCCACGTTGAGCTACCGGACAACTCCTACGAGCAGTACTTC. Residues: CATHVELPDNSYEQYF.

This clonotype was counted between two and nine times. This chain links TRBV5-4 with TRBJ2-2; TRBD1 might be the D (5 bases). Trimming pared 0 bases from V and 1 base from J, leaving 10 bases between. The length of the CDR3 is 16 residues. The germline V gene encodes CDR1 SGHNT and CDR2 YYREEE (reference sequence). Here the CDR3 reads CASSLGQLLNTGELFF. CDR3 in DNA: TGTGCCAGCAGCTTGGGACAGCTTCTGAACACCGGGGAGCTGTTTTTT.

This clonotype was observed at least ten times. Mismatch with germline at one junction end may stem from a read error. The J gene is TRBJ1-2, the V gene TRBV12-3 or TRBV12-4; 8 bases are shared with TRBD1. The CDR3 spans 13 residues. In DNA, the CDR3 is TGTGCCAGCGGGTCCACAGGGGGTTCGGGGGCCGCCTTC. Translated: CASGSTGGSGAAF.

The chain is built from TRBV16 and TRBJ2-7; 9 nucleotides agree with TRBD1. The CDR3 covers 15 residues. Unmatched junction bases numbered 7, after V lost 3 bases and J lost 4 bases. From germline, CDR1 is KGHSY and CDR2 FQNENV. This chain's CDR3 is CASSHSVTGGYEQYF. The CDR3 DNA sequence: TGTGCCAGCAGCCACTCCGTGACAGGGGGATACGAGCAGTACTTC.

This clonotype was seen repeatedly, ten times or more. The gene calls are TRBV6-5 and TRBJ1-6; D is perhaps TRBD1 (5 bases). V lost 0 bases and J 7 bases, leaving 13 bases between the germline ends. The CDR3 runs to 16 residues. Germline values: CDR1 MNHEY, CDR2 SVGAGI. CDR3 coding DNA: TGTGCCAGCAGTTACTCGGGGGACTCGAGGAATTCACCCCTCCACTTT. Protein: CASSYSGDSRNSPLHF.

This clonotype has at least ten counts. The chain combines TRBV20-1 with TRBJ1-1; TRBD1 matches at 7 bases. Germline V CDR1 and CDR2: DFQATT, SNEGSKA (reference sequence). V was pared by 0 bases and J by 4 bases, with 8 bases of the junction left unmatched. The CDR3 sequence is 15 residues long. This CDR3 is CSARDRGGVGTEAFF. CDR3 coding DNA: TGCAGTGCTAGAGATCGAGGGGGCGTGGGCACTGAAGCTTTCTTT.

This clonotype has just a few counts. The genes are TRBV7-2 and TRBJ1-2; D perhaps matches TRBD1 (5 bases). The CDR3 length is 14 residues. Per germline, CDR1 SGHTA and CDR2 FQGNSA. Trimming shortened V by 1 base and J by 8 bases, and 14 bases separated the two germline ends. CDR3 protein: CASSLDEGRQGYTF. In DNA, the CDR3 is TGTGCCAGCAGCTTAGACGAGGGGAGACAGGGCTACACCTTC.

This clonotype has at least ten counts. The chain joins TRBV6-1 to TRBJ1-1; no clear D gene. There are 19 residues in the CDR3. V was clipped by 4 bases and J by 5 bases, with 29 bases between them. Germline assignment: CDR1 MNHNS and CDR2 SASEGT. CDR3 in amino acids: CASSGEGFRTLRSVTEAFF. DNA of the CDR3: TGTGCCAGCAGTGGGGAGGGTTTTCGTACTTTACGTTCCGTAACTGAAGCTTTCTTT.

The V call is TRBV6-6, the J call TRBJ2-1; D remains ambiguous. Trimming took 5 bases from V and 8 from J, leaving 13 bases between them. The CDR3 spans 13 residues. Germline values: CDR1 MNHNY, CDR2 SVGAGI (reference sequence). The CDR3 spells CASSDEVDDEQFF. In DNA form, the CDR3 reads TGTGCCAGCAGTGACGAGGTCGACGATGAGCAGTTCTTC.

The table lists this clonotype with a few counts. This chain uses TRBV9 with TRBJ2-7; 10 nucleotides agree with TRBD1. Trimming removed 3 bases from V and 7 bases from J; junction bases left unmatched: 1. The length of the CDR3 is 12 residues. CDR1 and CDR2 (germline): SGDLS, YYNGEE. The CDR3 here is CASSADRGEQYF. The CDR3 DNA sequence: TGTGCCAGCAGCGCGGACAGGGGGGAGCAGTACTTC.

This clonotype appeared many times. The chain links TRBV27 to TRBJ1-2; possible D gene TRBD1, 5 bases. The V end was cut by 5 bases, the J end by 4 bases, with 17 bases between. The germline V gene has CDR1 MNHEY and CDR2 SMNVEV (reference sequence). CDR3 length: 15 residues. Here the CDR3 reads CASSPAGGKGYGYTF. The CDR3 nucleotides read TGTGCCAGCAGTCCAGCCGGGGGGAAGGGCTATGGCTACACCTTC.

This clonotype was found many times. The chain has TRBV29-1 and TRBJ2-1; TRBD1 matches 11 bases. The CDR3 contains 14 residues. The germline V gene encodes CDR1 SQVTM and CDR2 ANQGSEA. V shed 6 bases, J shed 7 bases, and the junction held 8 bases outside the gene matches. CDR3 sequence: CSVGQGAEWNEQFF. The CDR3 coding sequence is TGCAGCGTCGGACAGGGGGCGGAGTGGAATGAGCAGTTCTTC.

This clonotype was detected many times. The genes are TRBV3-1 and TRBJ1-2; no clear D gene. V lost 3 bases, J lost 4 bases, and 12 bases lay in between. This CDR3 region has 14 residues. CDR1 and CDR2 (germline): LGHDT, YNNKEL (reference sequence). This CDR3 reads CASSQPRGSYGYTF. The CDR3, as DNA: TGTGCCAGCAGCCAGCCTCGAGGGAGCTATGGCTACACCTTC. The full variable domain, with the rest looked up from reference TRBV3-1 and TRBJ1-2, is DTAVSQTPKYLVTQMGNDKSIKCEQNLGHDTMYWYKQDSKKFLKIMFSYNNKELIINETVPNRFSPKSPDKAHLNLHINSLELGDSAVYFCASSQPRGSYGYTFGSGTRLTVV.

The V call is TRBV7-2, the J call TRBJ2-4, with 10 bases aligning to TRBD1. The trim removed 3 bases at V and 7 bases at J, leaving 6 bases unmatched. CDR3 length: 15 amino acids. Germline V gene lookup returns CDR1 SGHTA and CDR2 FQGNSA. CDR3 sequence (DNA): TGTGCCAGCAGCTTCCTATGGACAGGGGGGAACATTCAGTACTTC. Protein product: CASSFLWTGGNIQYF.

This clonotype turned up a few times. CDR3 residues: CASSGGVGSYNEQFF. DNA for the CDR3: TGCGCCAGCAGCGGAGGGGTGGGCTCCTACAATGAGCAGTTCTTC. This chain joins TRBV4-3 and TRBJ2-1, with D perhaps TRBD2 (6 bases). The V gene lost 5 bases and the J gene lost 0 bases, with 11 bases spanning the gap. Germline CDR1 is LGHNA and CDR2 is YSLEER. The CDR3 is 15 amino acids.

This clonotype was seen ten or more times. The gene calls are TRBV28 and TRBJ1-2; no definite D call. The CDR3 loop spans 13 amino acids. Germline V gives CDR1 MDHEN, CDR2 SYDVKM. V lost 10 bases to trimming and J lost 1 base, with 13 bases between them. This CDR3 is CAIKRPGNYGYTF. CDR3 nucleotides: TGTGCCATCAAAAGGCCGGGTAACTATGGCTACACCTTC.

This clonotype was seen many times. The CDR3 nucleotides read TGTGCCAGCAGCCAAGATCTGGCAAATGAAAAACTGTTTTTT. Its protein product is CASSQDLANEKLFF. This chain links TRBV14 with TRBJ1-4; the D is unclear. In germline, CDR1 is SGHDN, CDR2 FVKESK. V lost 0 bases to trimming and J lost 5 bases, with 7 bases between them. This CDR3 contains 14 residues.

This chain links TRBV5-1 with TRBJ2-2; tentatively, D is TRBD1 (6 bases). Deletions cut 2 bases from V and 6 bases from J, with 14 bases between. The CDR3 covers 15 residues. Germline V gene lookup returns CDR1 SGHRS and CDR2 YFSETQ. The CDR3 protein is CASSFVQGGAGELFF. CDR3 bases: TGCGCCAGCAGCTTCGTCCAAGGGGGAGCCGGGGAGCTGTTTTTT.

The table lists this clonotype with many counts. The chain has TRBV4-3 and TRBJ2-1; D unresolved. The CDR3 has 13 residues. Germline CDR1 LGHNA, CDR2 YSLEER. V was shortened by 5 bases and J by 7 bases, with 12 bases between the two germline ends. This chain's CDR3 is CASSILIENEQFF. DNA of the CDR3: TGCGCCAGCAGCATCCTAATCGAAAATGAGCAGTTCTTC.

This clonotype was seen ten or more times. The rearrangement uses TRBV28 and TRBJ2-5; no firm D call. V lost 5 bases and J 2 bases, leaving 12 bases between the germline ends. The CDR3 runs 14 residues. Germline V CDR1 and CDR2: MDHEN, SYDVKM. CDR3 sequence: CASSIRHAQETQYF. The CDR3 coding sequence is TGTGCCAGCAGTATTCGACACGCTCAAGAGACCCAGTACTTC.

Turning to this clonotype: With a much larger clone just one base away, this may be a read error. The CDR3 ends on some other residue instead of the conserved phenylalanine or tryptophan, so this is likely a read error. The chain carries TRBV9 and TRBJ1-2, with TRBD1 matching 7 bases. V trimming: 0 bases; J trimming: 3 bases; junction bases outside the gene matches: 17. CDR3 length: 19 residues. Germline CDR1 and CDR2: SGDLS and YYNGEE. The CDR3 DNA is TGTGCCAGCAGCGTAGCTTCCAACGTCCGGGACAGAAGGGACTATGGCTACACCTTG. This sequence encodes CASSVASNVRDRRDYGYTL.

This clonotype was counted ten times or more. The V and J genes are TRBV6-2 or TRBV6-3 and TRBJ1-2, with TRBD1 as a possible D gene (6 bases). Trimming cost V 0 bases and J 0 bases, with 14 bases left between them. The CDR3 spans 17 residues. The germline V gene has CDR1 MNHEY and CDR2 SVGEGT. DNA of the CDR3: TGTGCCAGCAGTTACTCGAGGACAGCACAGCCTAACTATGGCTACACCTTC. It codes for CASSYSRTAQPNYGYTF.

The CDR3 nucleotides read TGTGCCAGCAGTTACTCGAGTCGCGGAGGGGAAAAACTGTTTTTT. Amino acid sequence: CASSYSSRGGEKLFF. The V gene is TRBV6-5, the J gene TRBJ1-4; no clear D. Trimming shortened V by 0 bases and J by 8 bases, and 13 bases separated the two germline ends. The germline gives CDR1 MNHEY, CDR2 SVGAGI. This CDR3 has 15 amino acids.

This clonotype was seen ten or more times. The chain carries TRBV29-1 and TRBJ1-5; 10 nucleotides line up with TRBD1. The CDR3 is 17 amino acids. The V segment lost 6 bases and the J segment 1 base; nucleotides outside the gene matches: 12. CDR1 is SQVTM and CDR2 is ANQGSEA in the germline V gene. CDR3 sequence (DNA): TGCAGCGTCACCTACTCCGGGACAGGGGTAAGCAATCAGCCCCAGCATTTT. Encoded protein: CSVTYSGTGVSNQPQHF.

The CDR3, as DNA: TGTGCCAGCAGTCCCCGGACAGGGCACTACGAGCAGTACTTC. Its translation: CASSPRTGHYEQYF. This rearrangement joins TRBV12-3 or TRBV12-4 to TRBJ2-7; 8 nucleotides align to TRBD1. The CDR3 has 14 residues. Trimming at V came to 5 bases and at J to 3 bases, leaving 6 bases not matched to a gene.

This sequence joins TRBV7-2 and TRBJ1-1; D not resolved. Per germline, CDR1 SGHTA and CDR2 FQGNSA. The V and J ends lost 1 base and 9 bases respectively, with 12 bases between them. CDR3 length: 13 amino acids. CDR3 bases: TGTGCCAGCAGCTTAGTAATTAGGGAGCAAGCTTTCTTT. It codes for CASSLVIREQAFF.